The 9 T cell receptor beta chains listed next were all sequenced from one sample in a study of T cell clonality in common variable immunodeficiency. Produced via immunoSEQ multiplex PCR; TCRdb's table is partial and in-frame only. The sample gives about 52,000 clones, none seen only once, and the top ten clones hold about 1.8%. Sequenced: peripheral blood mononuclear cells. These TCRs come from a person aged 18-70 years in good health.

This clone was picked up a small number of times. The observed sequence ends 3 residues before the CDR3 terminus, with the missing tail filled in from the germline J gene. The chain uses TRBV20-1 and TRBJ1-2; D may be TRBD1 (5 bases). V was trimmed by 5 bases and J by 6 bases, leaving 16 bases between them. The CDR3 consists of 13 residues. Germline V gene data show CDR1 as DFQATT and CDR2 as SNEGSKA (reference sequence). The CDR3 is CSAPPYNRNGYTF. The covered CDR3 bases are TGCAGTGCTCCCCCCTATAACAGGAATGGC.

As regards this clone: The DNA ends 3 residues before the CDR3 does, and the rest of the CDR3 is filled in from the germline J gene. The rearrangement uses TRBV20-1 and TRBJ2-3, with D possibly matching TRBD2 (6 bases). The CDR3 is 14 amino acids. Per germline, CDR1 DFQATT and CDR2 SNEGSKA (reference sequence). CDR3 residues: CSALNWRGNQPQYF. The covered CDR3 bases are TGCAGTGCTTTAAACTGGAGGGGCAATCAGCCG.

This clone was seen ten or more times. The CDR3 end lies 3 residues beyond the end of the read and is filled in from the germline J gene. J is TRBJ2-5 and V is TRBV7-2, with D possibly being TRBD1 (6 bases). CDR3 size: 16 residues. V dropped 0 bases and J dropped 4 bases, with 15 bases sitting between them. Germline V CDR1 and CDR2: SGHTA, FQGNSA. CDR3 loop: CASSLASFRGGETQYF. The DNA read from the CDR3 is TGTGCCAGCAGCTTAGCCTCTTTTAGAGGGGGAGAGACC.

The sample holds many counts of this clone. The sequenced fragment ends 3 residues before the CDR3 boundary, so the rest is inferred from the germline J gene. The chain links TRBV5-1 to TRBJ1-4; D perhaps matches TRBD1 (6 bases). The CDR3 extends over 16 amino acids. V was trimmed by 4 bases and J by 2 bases, leaving 15 bases between them. The germline gives CDR1 SGHRS, CDR2 YFSETQ. The sequenced CDR3 bases are TGCGCCAGCAGCCCTAGACAGGACTCGACTAATGAAAAA. Its protein is CASSPRQDSTNEK. The CDR3 in its entirety is CASSPRQDSTNEKLFF.

This clone has ten or more counts. The CDR3 is CASSPGTGGIQPQHF. The CDR3 bases that were read are TGTGCCAGCAGCCCCGGGACAGGGGGTATTCAGCCC. This chain connects TRBV7-2 to TRBJ1-5, with 11 positions matching TRBD1. The read finishes 3 residues shy of the CDR3 end, and the germline J gene is used to complete it. Germline V CDR1 and CDR2: SGHTA, FQGNSA. The V and J ends lost 5 bases and 6 bases, in that order; junction bases with no gene match: 6. The CDR3 covers 15 residues. Full variable domain (outside the CDR3, taken from reference TRBV7-2 and TRBJ1-5): GAGVSQSPSNKVTEKGKDVELRCDPISGHTALYWYRQSLGQGLEFLIYFQGNSAPDKSGLPSDRFSAERTGGSVSTLTIQRTQQEDSAVYLCASSPGTGGIQPQHFGDGTRLSIL.

As regards this clone: The CDR3 goes on 3 residues after the read ends, and that part is filled in from the germline J gene. The rearrangement links TRBV11-1 to TRBJ2-1, with 8 nucleotides matching TRBD2. Trimming took 5 bases from V and 7 from J; bases not matched to a gene: 10. The CDR3 runs to 15 residues. Germline CDR1 reads SGHAT; CDR2 reads FQDESV (reference sequence). The sequenced CDR3 bases are TGTGCCAGCAGCCTGGGACTAGGGCTCTGGAATGAG. As protein: CASSLGLGLWNE. The full CDR3 sequence reads CASSLGLGLWNEQFF.

Many counts were recorded for this clone. The read falls 3 residues short of the CDR3 end, and the missing part is taken from the germline J gene. The sample has other DNA sequences that encode this CDR3 too. The V and J genes are TRBV19 and TRBJ1-1, with 8 bases that match TRBD1. Germline CDR1 LNHDA, CDR2 SQIVND (reference sequence). The CDR3 sequence is 13 residues long. The sequenced CDR3 bases are TGTGCCAGTAGTATAGAAACAGACAGGGGC. This encodes CASSIETDRG. In full, the CDR3 is CASSIETDRGAFF. Filled out from reference TRBV19 and TRBJ1-1, the complete variable domain reads DGGITQSPKYLFRKEGQNVTLSCEQNLNHDAMYWYRQDPGQGLRLIYYSQIVNDFQKGDIAEGYSVSREKKESFPLTVTSAQKNPTAFYLCASSIETDRGAFFGQGTRLTVV.

This clone has a handful of counts. The CDR3 end is not reached by the read, which stops 3 residues before it; the germline J gene fills it in. The chain joins TRBV5-8 to TRBJ2-3; tentative D call: TRBD1 (5 bases). V was trimmed by 1 base and J by 6 bases, leaving 12 bases between them. CDR1 is SGHTS, CDR2 YDEGEE, per germline. The CDR3 consists of 14 residues. CDR3 in amino acids: CASSLRGHMDTQYF. CDR3 DNA (partial): TGTGCCAGCAGCTTGAGGGGTCATATGGATACG. Based on the CDR3 plus reference TRBV5-8 and TRBJ2-3, the full variable domain is EAGVTQSPTHLIKTRGQQATLRCSPISGHTSVYWYQQALGLGLQFLLWYDEGEERNRGNFPPRFSGRQFPNYSSELNVNALELEDSALYLCASSLRGHMDTQYFGPGTRLTVL.

This clone appeared many times. The missing CDR3 end, 3 residues past where the read stops, is filled in from the germline J gene. This chain uses TRBV11-1 with TRBJ2-2, with 10 bases identical to TRBD1. Per germline, CDR1 SGHAT and CDR2 FQDESV (reference sequence). Losses at the gene ends were 3 bases for V and 4 bases for J; bases not matched to a gene: 2. This CDR3 is 15 amino acids long. CDR3 sequence: CASSLDRGSTGELFF. The sequenced CDR3 bases are TGTGCCAGCAGCTTGGACAGGGGGTCCACCGGGGAG.